The clone carrying this T cell receptor beta chain was counted between two and nine times. The record originates from a study of stem cell transplantation in POMP-related autoinflammatory disease. The protocol was immunoSEQ multiplex PCR, while the TCRdb copy is restricted to in-frame clones and leaves out a portion. Of some 68,000 clones detected, just over 90% appear once; the ten largest clones hold around 0.72%. The TCR comes from a human patient with POMP-related autoinflammation and immune dysregulation (PRAID). T cells may partly derive from the graft donor. The sample in question was CD4+ T cells from PBMCs, obtained after stem cell transplantation.

The chain's CDR3 is CSARGPGGSPLHF. DNA of the CDR3: TGCAGCGCGAGGGGCCCCGGGGGGTCACCCCTCCACTTT. The chain links TRBV29-1 to TRBJ1-6, with TRBD1 as a possible D gene (5 bases). The germline gives CDR1 SQVTM, CDR2 ANQGSEA. Between the trimmed V and J ends, which lost 7 bases and 10 bases, there was a span of 17 bases. This CDR3 spans 13 amino acids. Together with reference TRBV29-1 and TRBJ1-6, the CDR3 gives the full variable domain: SAVISQKPSRDICQRGTSLTIQCQVDSQVTMMFWYRQQPGQSLTLIATANQGSEATYESGFVIDKFPISRPNLTFSTLTVSNMSPEDSSIYLCSARGPGGSPLHFGNGTRLTVT.